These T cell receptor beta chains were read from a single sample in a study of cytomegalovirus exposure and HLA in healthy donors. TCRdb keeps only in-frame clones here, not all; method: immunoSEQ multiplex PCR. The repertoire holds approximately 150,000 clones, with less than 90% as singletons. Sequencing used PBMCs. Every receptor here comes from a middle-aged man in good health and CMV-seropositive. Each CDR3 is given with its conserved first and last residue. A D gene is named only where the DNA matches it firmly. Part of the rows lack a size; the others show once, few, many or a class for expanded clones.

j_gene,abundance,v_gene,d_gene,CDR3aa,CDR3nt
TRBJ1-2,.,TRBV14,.,CASSQGAGAGYGYTF,TGTGCCAGCAGCCAAGGGGCAGGCGCCGGCTATGGCTACACCTTC
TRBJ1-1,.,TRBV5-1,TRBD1,CASSLQGGNTEAFF,TGCGCCAGCAGCTTACAGGGGGGAAACACTGAAGCTTTCTTT
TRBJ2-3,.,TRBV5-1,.,CASSKGTQLTDTQYF,TGCGCCAGCAGTAAAGGGACTCAACTCACAGATACGCAGTATTTT
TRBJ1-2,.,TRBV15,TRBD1,CATSRAGTAYGYTF,TGTGCCACCAGCAGAGCCGGGACAGCCTATGGCTACACCTTC
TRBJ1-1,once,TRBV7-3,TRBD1,CASSLEGASTEAFF,TGTGCCAGCAGCTTAGAGGGGGCGAGCACTGAAGCTTTCTTT
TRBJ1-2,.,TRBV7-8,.,CASSFAQAPIGYTF,TGTGCCAGCAGCTTCGCCCAGGCACCTATAGGCTACACCTTC
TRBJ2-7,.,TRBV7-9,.,CASSPLLVYEQYF,TGTGCCAGCAGCCCTTTACTAGTCTACGAGCAGTACTTC
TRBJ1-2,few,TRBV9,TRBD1,CASSLTGTGGSGYTF,TGTGCCAGCAGCCTGACCGGGACAGGGGGTTCCGGCTACACCTTC
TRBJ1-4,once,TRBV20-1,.,CSAFNNEKLFF,TGCAGTGCTTTCAATAATGAAAAACTGTTTTTT
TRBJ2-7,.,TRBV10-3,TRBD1,CAISGEATGELNEQYF,TGTGCCATCAGTGGCGAGGCGACAGGGGAGCTTAACGAGCAGTACTTC
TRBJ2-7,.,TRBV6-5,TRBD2,CASSYRGLTYEQYF,TGTGCCAGCAGTTACAGGGGACTAACTTACGAGCAGTACTTC
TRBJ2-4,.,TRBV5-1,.,CASSIQGGENIQYF,TGCGCCAGCAGCATACAGGGAGGGGAAAACATTCAGTACTTC
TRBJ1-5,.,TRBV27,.,CASSPTDSWGPQHF,TGTGCCAGCAGTCCGACAGATTCCTGGGGGCCCCAGCATTTT
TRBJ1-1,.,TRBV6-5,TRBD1,CASSRQGDTEAFF,TGTGCCAGCAGTCGACAGGGTGACACTGAAGCTTTCTTT
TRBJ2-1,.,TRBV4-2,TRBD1,CASSPSPGTGSNEQFF,TGTGCCAGCAGCCCCTCTCCCGGGACAGGGTCCAATGAGCAGTTCTTC
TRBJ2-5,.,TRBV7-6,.,CASSFLGETQYF,TGTGCCAGCAGCTTCCTCGGGGAGACCCAGTACTTC
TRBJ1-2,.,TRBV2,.,CASSVYRASYGYTF,TGTGCCAGCAGTGTTTACAGGGCTTCCTACGGCTACACCTTC
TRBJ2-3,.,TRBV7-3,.,CASSPWGGPSTDTQYF,TGTGCCAGCAGCCCGTGGGGCGGACCTAGCACAGATACGCAGTATTTT
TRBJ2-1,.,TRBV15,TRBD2,CVTEPSGRGTYNEQFF,TGTGTCACCGAGCCTAGCGGGAGAGGAACCTACAATGAGCAGTTCTTC
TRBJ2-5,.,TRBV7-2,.,CASSLAELGETQYF,TGTGCCAGCAGCTTAGCCGAGCTCGGGGAGACCCAGTACTTC
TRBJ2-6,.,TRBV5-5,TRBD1,CASRPGTGRSGANVLTF,TGTGCCAGCAGACCCGGGACAGGGCGCTCTGGGGCCAACGTCCTGACTTTC
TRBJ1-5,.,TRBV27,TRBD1,CASSSRTGGANQPQHF,TGTGCCAGCAGTTCAAGGACAGGGGGTGCGAATCAGCCCCAGCATTTT
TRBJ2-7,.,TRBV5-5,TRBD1,CASSLTGLSYEQYF,TGTGCCAGCAGCCTGACAGGGCTCTCCTACGAGCAGTACTTC
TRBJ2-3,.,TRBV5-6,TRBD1,CASSFGQGRNTQYF,TGTGCCAGCAGCTTCGGACAGGGGAGGAATACGCAGTATTTT
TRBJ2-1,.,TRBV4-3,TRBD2,CASSHGTLAGGEQFF,TGCGCCAGCAGCCATGGAACTCTAGCGGGGGGTGAGCAGTTCTTC
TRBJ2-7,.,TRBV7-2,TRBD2,CASKDGGGSYEQYF,TGTGCCAGCAAGGACGGGGGGGGCTCCTACGAGCAGTACTTC
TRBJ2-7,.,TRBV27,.,CASSLLGIFSYEQYF,TGTGCCAGCAGTTTACTGGGCATATTTTCCTACGAGCAGTACTTC
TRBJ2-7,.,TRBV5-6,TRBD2,CASSLGLAGHEQYF,TGTGCCAGCAGCTTGGGACTAGCGGGCCACGAGCAGTACTTC
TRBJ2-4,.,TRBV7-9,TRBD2,CSSSSPGLAAQNIQYF,TGTTCCAGCAGCTCACCTGGACTAGCGGCCCAAAACATTCAGTACTTC
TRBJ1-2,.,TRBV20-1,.,CSALGAPGYTF,TGCAGTGCTCTGGGGGCGCCCGGCTACACCTTC